These 26 T cell receptor beta chains originate from one sample sequenced in a study of blood T cell repertoires in COVID-19. Sequencing used immunoSEQ multiplex PCR; TCRdb keeps in-frame clones, though not all of them. The data show over 100,000 clones, with roughly 88% seen just once and 10% to 13% held by the top ten. Sample: peripheral blood. These receptors came from a man aged 50 or older with acute or convalescent COVID-19.

This chain links TRBV6-2 or TRBV6-3 with TRBJ1-3; 8 nucleotides agree with TRBD1. Trimming took 2 bases from V and 2 from J; bases not matched to a gene: 11. Germline V gives CDR1 MNHEY, CDR2 SVGEGT. The CDR3 runs 18 residues. CDR3 nucleotide sequence: TGTGCCAGCAGTTACGAACAGGGGGGACCAAAGGCTGGAAACACCATATATTTT. Translation: CASSYEQGGPKAGNTIYF.

The rearrangement uses TRBV24-1 and TRBJ2-3; the match to TRBD2 covers 8 bases. Germline assignment: CDR1 KGHDR and CDR2 SFDVKD. After removal of 2 bases from V and 2 bases from J, the junction contained 5 bases not matched to a gene. The CDR3 has 16 residues. The CDR3, as DNA: TGTGCCACCAGTGATTCGGGACTAGTGAACACAGATACGCAGTATTTT. Translating gives CATSDSGLVNTDTQYF.

The rearrangement links TRBV11-3 to TRBJ1-1; D might be TRBD1 (5 bases). The CDR3 has 15 amino acids. Germline CDR1 and CDR2: SGHNT and YENEEA. Trimming removed 1 base at V and 4 bases at J, with 13 bases between. The CDR3 nucleotides read TGTGCCAGCAGCTTAGGTGGGGCGGCTTCCACTGAAGCTTTCTTT. The encoded protein is CASSLGGAASTEAFF.

The count of this clone is one. The chain uses TRBV5-6 and TRBJ1-2; 9 nucleotides align to TRBD1. Per germline, CDR1 SGHDT and CDR2 YYEEEE. The CDR3 is made up of 15 amino acids. V was pared by 5 bases and J by 4 bases, with 9 bases of the junction left unmatched. The CDR3 loop reads CASREQGAMGYGYTF. In DNA, the CDR3 is TGTGCCAGCAGGGAACAGGGGGCTATGGGCTATGGCTACACCTTC.

This clone was recorded a few times. This rearrangement joins TRBV27 to TRBJ1-1; TRBD1 agrees at 7 bases. The CDR3 sequence is 14 residues long. V was clipped by 5 bases and J by 5 bases; unmatched bases: 8. Germline loops: CDR1 MNHEY, CDR2 SMNVEV (reference sequence). CDR3 sequence reads: CASSPYGQETEAFF. The DNA for the CDR3 is TGTGCCAGCAGTCCGTACGGACAGGAAACTGAAGCTTTCTTT.

The V gene is TRBV27, the J gene TRBJ1-2; D uncertain. Germline V gene data show CDR1 as MNHEY and CDR2 as SMNVEV (reference sequence). The CDR3 runs to 13 residues. Trimming removed 2 bases at V and 4 bases at J, with 8 bases between. The CDR3 coding sequence is TGTGCCAGCAGTTTAGAGGGAGGCTATGGCTACACCTTC. Translated: CASSLEGGYGYTF.

The V gene is TRBV11-2, the J gene TRBJ2-2, with D tentatively TRBD1 (5 bases). CDR1 and CDR2 (germline): SGHAT, FQNNGV. This CDR3 is built from 16 residues. V shed 2 bases and J shed 7 bases, with 17 bases lying between them. CDR3 in DNA: TGTGCCAGCAGCTTACAGGGCCCCTCTTTGGGCGGGGAGCTGTTTTTT. Its translation: CASSLQGPSLGGELFF.

The CDR3 DNA reads TGTGCCAGCAGTGGGGGGCAGGCCGATACGCAGTATTTT. It is translated as CASSGGQADTQYF. V usage is TRBV25-1 and J usage is TRBJ2-3, with TRBD1 as a possible D gene (6 bases). The CDR3 extends over 13 amino acids. Per the germline V gene, CDR1 is MGHDK and CDR2 is SYGVNS. The V gene lost 4 bases and the J gene lost 6 bases, with 11 bases spanning the gap.

The rearrangement uses TRBV5-1 and TRBJ2-7; a weak D match, TRBD2 (5 bases). The germline gives CDR1 SGHRS, CDR2 YFSETQ. The ends were cut back, 0 bases at V and 1 base at J, with 11 bases in the middle. The CDR3 contains 15 residues. CDR3 residues: CASSLARGGSYEQYF. In DNA, the CDR3 is TGCGCCAGCAGCTTGGCCAGAGGAGGTTCCTACGAGCAGTACTTC.

The chain is built from TRBV2 and TRBJ1-2; 10 bases fit TRBD1. The CDR3 consists of 13 residues. Germline lookup yields CDR1 SNHLY and CDR2 FYNNEI. The V segment lost 6 bases and the J segment 8 bases; nucleotides outside the gene matches: 6. CDR3 amino acids: CASRGTGVDGYTF. The CDR3 nucleotides read TGTGCCAGCAGGGGGACAGGGGTTGACGGCTACACCTTC.

The chain combines TRBV5-1 with TRBJ1-1; unclear D gene. The V gene lost 4 bases and the J gene lost 0 bases, with 10 bases spanning the gap. Per germline, CDR1 SGHRS and CDR2 YFSETQ. The CDR3 totals 14 residues. Written as DNA, the CDR3 is TGCGCCAGCAGCGCCTCAGGTATGAACACTGAAGCTTTCTTT. Its protein product is CASSASGMNTEAFF.

The rearrangement joins TRBV2 to TRBJ1-2, with D maybe TRBD1 (6 bases). Between the trimmed V and J ends, which lost 7 bases and 2 bases, there was a span of 8 bases. The length of the CDR3 is 12 residues. Germline-derived CDR1 and CDR2 are SNHLY and FYNNEI. The CDR3 nucleotides are TGTGCCAGCAACAGGGACAACTATGGCTACACCTTC. This encodes CASNRDNYGYTF.

V and J are TRBV10-1 and TRBJ1-1, with TRBD1 as a possible D gene (6 bases). Germline CDR1 WNHNN, CDR2 SYGVQD (reference sequence). Trimming shortened V by 5 bases and J by 4 bases, and 14 bases separated the two germline ends. This CDR3 is built from 14 residues. CDR3 sequence: CASSTSQGITEAFF. The CDR3 nucleotides are TGCGCCAGCAGTACTTCACAGGGTATCACTGAAGCTTTCTTT.

The rearrangement joins TRBV6-5 to TRBJ1-2, with D tentatively TRBD1 (5 bases). CDR3 length: 15 amino acids. Trimming shortened V by 4 bases and J by 3 bases, and 15 bases separated the two germline ends. Germline V gene data show CDR1 as MNHEY and CDR2 as SVGAGI. The CDR3 coding sequence is TGTGCCAGCAGTTCCGGGACTGGCGATTACTATGGCTACACCTTC. Residues: CASSSGTGDYYGYTF.

V gene TRBV27 combines with J gene TRBJ1-5, with 8 positions matching TRBD1. Germline V CDR1 and CDR2: MNHEY, SMNVEV (reference sequence). The CDR3 has 18 amino acids. V was pared by 5 bases and J by 3 bases, with 15 bases of the junction left unmatched. Here the CDR3 DNA reads TGTGCCAGCAGTCCGTTCCCCGGACAGGGAGAGGTCAATCAGCCCCAGCATTTT. It translates to CASSPFPGQGEVNQPQHF.

The chain combines TRBV3-1 (or the pseudogene TRBV3-2) with TRBJ2-3; 7 positions match TRBD2. The V segment lost 1 base and the J segment 2 bases; nucleotides outside the gene matches: 6. The CDR3 spans 16 residues. Germline assignment: CDR1 LGHDT and CDR2 YNNKEL (reference sequence). The CDR3 nucleotides are TGTGCCAGCAGCCAAGGGGGGGGGACTATCACAGATACGCAGTATTTT. Translation gives CASSQGGGTITDTQYF.

This sequence joins TRBV5-1 and TRBJ1-5; 8 bases are shared with TRBD1. The CDR3 sequence is 14 residues long. The V gene's germline CDR1 is SGHRS and CDR2 YFSETQ. V was clipped by 5 bases and J by 2 bases; unmatched bases: 3. CDR3 loop: CASSTTGGNQPQHF. The CDR3 bases are TGCGCCAGCAGTACGACAGGGGGCAATCAGCCCCAGCATTTT. The entire variable domain, with the rest obtained from reference TRBV5-1 and TRBJ1-5, is as follows: KAGVTQTPRYLIKTRGQQVTLSCSPISGHRSVSWYQQTPGQGLQFLFEYFSETQRNKGNFPGRFSGRQFSNSRSEMNVSTLELGDSALYLCASSTTGGNQPQHFGDGTRLSIL.

The gene calls are TRBV2 and TRBJ1-2, with a tentative D call TRBD1 (5 bases). Germline V gene data show CDR1 as SNHLY and CDR2 as FYNNEI. The CDR3 is 14 residues long. The germline V and J ends were trimmed by 5 bases and 4 bases, with 14 bases remaining between them. The CDR3 bases are TGTGCCAGCAGTACTCAGGGAATTGGCTATGGCTACACCTTC. Its protein product is CASSTQGIGYGYTF.

The rearrangement uses TRBV18 and TRBJ1-2, with D possibly being TRBD1 (5 bases). There are 15 residues in the CDR3. The ends were cut back, 5 bases at V and 8 bases at J, with 21 bases in the middle. Looked up from germline, CDR1 is KGHSH and CDR2 is LQKENI. For the CDR3, the DNA is TGTGCCAGCTCAGCCACCGGCACGGGGGAGCAAGGCTACACCTTC. Translation gives CASSATGTGEQGYTF.

The genes are TRBV3-1 (or the pseudogene TRBV3-2) and TRBJ2-1; 8 nucleotides agree with TRBD1. This CDR3 comprises 15 residues. Germline CDR1 reads LGHDT; CDR2 reads YNNKEL (reference sequence). J lost 3 bases, V lost 3 bases, and 4 bases had no gene match. CDR3 loop: CASSQVGQVYNEQFF. The CDR3 nucleotides are TGTGCCAGCAGCCAGGTGGGACAGGTCTACAATGAGCAGTTCTTC.

The chain couples TRBV2 to TRBJ2-5, with TRBD2 identical over 7 bases. CDR3 length: 15 residues. Germline CDR1 is SNHLY and CDR2 is FYNNEI. V gave up 2 bases and J gave up 7 bases; unmatched junction bases: 10. The CDR3 region is CASSEWGAGLGTQYF. CDR3 coding DNA: TGTGCCAGCAGTGAATGGGGAGCGGGGCTAGGGACCCAGTACTTC.

The V gene is TRBV3-1 (or the pseudogene TRBV3-2), the J gene TRBJ2-1; 8 bases map to TRBD1. Per germline, CDR1 LGHDT and CDR2 YNNKEL (reference sequence). The CDR3 is 15 residues long. V trimming: 2 bases; J trimming: 4 bases; junction bases outside the gene matches: 4. The CDR3 DNA reads as TGTGCCAGCAGCCAAAGGGACAGGCGTTACAATGAGCAGTTCTTC. This gives the protein CASSQRDRRYNEQFF.

The V and J genes are TRBV3-1 (or the pseudogene TRBV3-2) and TRBJ2-2, with unresolved D. The CDR3 consists of 14 residues. Germline CDR1 is LGHDT and CDR2 is YNNKEL (reference sequence). V shed 6 bases and J shed 4 bases, with 12 bases lying between them. The CDR3 DNA sequence: TGTGCCAGCAGTCTGATCAGAATCACCGGGGAGCTGTTTTTT. Protein: CASSLIRITGELFF.

CDR3 residues: CASRTQGTREQYF. CDR3 coding DNA: TGTGCCAGTAGAACCCAGGGAACGAGGGAGCAGTACTTC. This chain connects TRBV19 to TRBJ2-7, with D maybe TRBD1 (5 bases). V was clipped by 6 bases and J by 7 bases, with 16 bases between them. This CDR3 has 13 residues. The germline V gene encodes CDR1 LNHDA and CDR2 SQIVND (reference sequence).

The chain recombines TRBV7-9 with TRBJ2-3; TRBD2 is a possible D gene (5 bases). Germline CDR1 is SEHNR and CDR2 is FQNEAQ (reference sequence). The CDR3 totals 13 residues. The CDR3 reads CAGAPEGTDTQYF. The CDR3 nucleotides are TGTGCGGGAGCCCCTGAAGGCACAGATACGCAGTATTTT. Together with reference TRBV7-9 and TRBJ2-3, the CDR3 gives the full variable domain: DTGVSQNPRHKITKRGQNVTFRCDPISEHNRLYWYRQTLGQGPEFLTYFQNEAQLEKSRLLSDRFSAERPKGSFSTLEIQRTEQGDSAMYLCAGAPEGTDTQYFGPGTRLTVL.

J is TRBJ2-2 and V is TRBV6-1, with 8 bases matching TRBD1. V lost 4 bases to trimming and J lost 5 bases; unmatched junction nucleotides: 12. This CDR3 comprises 17 residues. Germline values: CDR1 MNHNS, CDR2 SASEGT. The CDR3 bases are TGTGCCAGCAGTGTCGTTGGCAGGGGGCGAGGAACCGGGGAGCTGTTTTTT. It encodes CASSVVGRGRGTGELFF.